This TCR beta chain was recovered during a study of technical replicates of blood from a few donors. Using immunoSEQ multiplex PCR, the repertoire was profiled, and TCRdb retains in-frame clones only, with some absent. Of about 14,000 clones listed, 80% to 90% are singletons. CDR1 and CDR2 (germline): MDHEN, SYDVKM. The V and J ends lost 3 bases and 3 bases, in that order; junction bases with no gene match: 4. This CDR3 has 15 amino acids. The clonotype comes from a human donor in good health. The chain combines TRBV28 with TRBJ1-5, with 8 positions matching TRBD1. The source material was PBMCs. This CDR3 is CASSFADRDNQPQHF. DNA of the CDR3: TGTGCCAGCAGTTTTGCGGACAGGGACAATCAGCCCCAGCATTTT.